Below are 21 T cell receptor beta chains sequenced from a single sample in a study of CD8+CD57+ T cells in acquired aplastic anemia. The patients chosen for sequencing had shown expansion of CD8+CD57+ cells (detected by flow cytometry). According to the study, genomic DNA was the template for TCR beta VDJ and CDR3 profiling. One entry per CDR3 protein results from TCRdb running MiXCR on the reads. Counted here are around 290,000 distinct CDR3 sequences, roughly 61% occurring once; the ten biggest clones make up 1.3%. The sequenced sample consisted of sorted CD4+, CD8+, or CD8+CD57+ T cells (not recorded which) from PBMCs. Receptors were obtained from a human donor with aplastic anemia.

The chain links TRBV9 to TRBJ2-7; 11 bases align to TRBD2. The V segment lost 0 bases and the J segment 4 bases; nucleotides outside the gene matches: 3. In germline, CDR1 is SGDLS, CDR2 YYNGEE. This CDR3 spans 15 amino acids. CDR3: CASSVGGTSGYEQYF. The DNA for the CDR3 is TGTGCCAGCAGCGTAGGCGGGACTAGCGGTTACGAGCAGTACTTC.

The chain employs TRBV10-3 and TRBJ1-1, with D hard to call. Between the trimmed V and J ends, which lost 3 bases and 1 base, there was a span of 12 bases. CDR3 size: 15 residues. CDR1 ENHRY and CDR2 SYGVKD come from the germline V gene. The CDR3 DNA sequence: TGTGCCATCAGTGATTATCAGGTCCAGAACACTGAAGCTTTCTTT. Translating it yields CAISDYQVQNTEAFF.

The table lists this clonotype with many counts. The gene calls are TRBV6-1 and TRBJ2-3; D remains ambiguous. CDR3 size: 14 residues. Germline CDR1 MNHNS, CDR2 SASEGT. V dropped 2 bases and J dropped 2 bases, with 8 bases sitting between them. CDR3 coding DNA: TGTGCCAGCAGTGAAATGTCCCTCACAGATACGCAGTATTTT. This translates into CASSEMSLTDTQYF.

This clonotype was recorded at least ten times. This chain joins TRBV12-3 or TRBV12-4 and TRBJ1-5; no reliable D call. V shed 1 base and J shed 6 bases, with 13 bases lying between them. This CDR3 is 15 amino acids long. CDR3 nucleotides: TGTGCCAGCAGTTTAGGAGGACTGGGAGGTCAGCCCCAGCATTTT. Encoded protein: CASSLGGLGGQPQHF.

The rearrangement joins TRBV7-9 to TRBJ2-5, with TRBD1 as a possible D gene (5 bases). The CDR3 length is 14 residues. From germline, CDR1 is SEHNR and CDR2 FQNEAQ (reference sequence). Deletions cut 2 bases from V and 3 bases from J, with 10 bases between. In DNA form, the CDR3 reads TGTGCCAGCAGCTTATTTGTCAGGGAAGAGACCCAGTACTTC. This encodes CASSLFVREETQYF.

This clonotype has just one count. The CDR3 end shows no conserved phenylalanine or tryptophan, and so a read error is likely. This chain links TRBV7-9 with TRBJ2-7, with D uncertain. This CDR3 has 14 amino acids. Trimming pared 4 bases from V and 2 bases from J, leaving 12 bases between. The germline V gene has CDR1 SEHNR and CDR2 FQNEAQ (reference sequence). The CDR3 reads CASSSRILTYEQYL. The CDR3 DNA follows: TGTGCCAGCAGCTCCCGGATATTGACCTACGAGCAGTACCTC.

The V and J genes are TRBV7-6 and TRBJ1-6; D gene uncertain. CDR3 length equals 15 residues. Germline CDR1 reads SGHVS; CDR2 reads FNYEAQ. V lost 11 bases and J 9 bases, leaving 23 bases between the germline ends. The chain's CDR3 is CAGKGRVQRSSPLHF. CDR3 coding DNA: TGTGCCGGCAAAGGTCGGGTACAGCGATCTTCACCCCTCCACTTT.

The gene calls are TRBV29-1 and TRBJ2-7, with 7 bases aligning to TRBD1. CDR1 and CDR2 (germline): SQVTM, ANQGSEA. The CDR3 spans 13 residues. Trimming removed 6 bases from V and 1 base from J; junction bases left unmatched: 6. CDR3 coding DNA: TGCAGCGTCACGACAGGGATTTCCTACGAGCAGTACTTC. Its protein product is CSVTTGISYEQYF.

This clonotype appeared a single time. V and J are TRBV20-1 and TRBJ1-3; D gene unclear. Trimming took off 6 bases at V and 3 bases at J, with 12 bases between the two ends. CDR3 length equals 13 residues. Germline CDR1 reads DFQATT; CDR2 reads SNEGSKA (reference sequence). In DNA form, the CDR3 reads TGCAGTGCCGACGAGGGTCGTGGAAACACCATATATTTT. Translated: CSADEGRGNTIYF.

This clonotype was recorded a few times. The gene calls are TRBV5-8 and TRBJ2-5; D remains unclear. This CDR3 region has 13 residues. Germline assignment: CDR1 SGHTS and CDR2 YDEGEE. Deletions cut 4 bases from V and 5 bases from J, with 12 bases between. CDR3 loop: CASSGKGIETQYF. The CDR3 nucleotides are TGTGCCAGCAGCGGAAAGGGCATCGAGACCCAGTACTTC.

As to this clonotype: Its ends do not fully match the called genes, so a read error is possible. CDR3 amino acids: CASSRDRPYERYF. The CDR3 nucleotides read TGTGCCAGCAGTCGGGACAGGCCCTACGAGCGGTACTTC. The chain uses TRBV12-3 or TRBV12-4 and TRBJ2-7; 8 bases are a match to TRBD1. The CDR3 is 13 residues long.

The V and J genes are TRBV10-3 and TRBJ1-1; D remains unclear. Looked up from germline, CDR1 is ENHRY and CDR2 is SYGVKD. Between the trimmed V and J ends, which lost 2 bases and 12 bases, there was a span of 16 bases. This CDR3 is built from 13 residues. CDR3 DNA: TGTGCCATCAGTGAGCCCGACGTAGCGGCCCCTTTCTTT. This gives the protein CAISEPDVAAPFF.

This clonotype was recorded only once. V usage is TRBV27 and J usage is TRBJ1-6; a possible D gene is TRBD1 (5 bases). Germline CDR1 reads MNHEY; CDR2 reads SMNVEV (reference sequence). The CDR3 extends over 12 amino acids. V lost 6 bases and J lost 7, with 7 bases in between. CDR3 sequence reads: CASRGQNSPLHF. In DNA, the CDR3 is TGTGCCAGCAGGGGGCAAAATTCACCCCTCCACTTT.

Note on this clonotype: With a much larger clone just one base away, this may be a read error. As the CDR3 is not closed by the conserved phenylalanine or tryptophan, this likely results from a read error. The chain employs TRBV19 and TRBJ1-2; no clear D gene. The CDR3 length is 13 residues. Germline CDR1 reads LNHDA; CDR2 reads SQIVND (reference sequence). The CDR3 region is CASTVTRNCGYTL. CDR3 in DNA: TGTGCCAGTACAGTCACCCGGAACTGTGGCTACACCCTC.

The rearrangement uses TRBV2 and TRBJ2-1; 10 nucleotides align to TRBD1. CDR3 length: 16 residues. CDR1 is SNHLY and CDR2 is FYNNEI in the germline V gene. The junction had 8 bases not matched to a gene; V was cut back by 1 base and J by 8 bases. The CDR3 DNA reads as TGTGCCAGCAGTGAAGGAAGGGACAGGGGTTTCGATGAGCAGTTCTTC. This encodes CASSEGRDRGFDEQFF.

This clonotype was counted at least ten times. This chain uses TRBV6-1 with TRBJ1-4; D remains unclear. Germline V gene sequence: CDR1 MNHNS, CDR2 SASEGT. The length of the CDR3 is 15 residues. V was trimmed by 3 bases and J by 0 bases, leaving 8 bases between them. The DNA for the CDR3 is TGTGCCAGCAGTGACGGGAGCTCAACTAATGAAAAACTGTTTTTT. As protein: CASSDGSSTNEKLFF.

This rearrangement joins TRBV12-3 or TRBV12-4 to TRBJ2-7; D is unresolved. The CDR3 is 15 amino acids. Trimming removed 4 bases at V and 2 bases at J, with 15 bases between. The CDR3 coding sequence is TGTGCCAGCAGTTCCCCTCGGCAGGCTACCTACGAGCAGTACTTC. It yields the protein CASSSPRQATYEQYF.

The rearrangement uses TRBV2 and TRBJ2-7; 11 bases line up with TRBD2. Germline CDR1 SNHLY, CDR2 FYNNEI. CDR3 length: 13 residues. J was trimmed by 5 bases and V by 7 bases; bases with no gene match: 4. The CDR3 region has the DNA TGTGCCAGCATACTAGCGGGGGCTAACGAGCAGTACTTC. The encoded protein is CASILAGANEQYF. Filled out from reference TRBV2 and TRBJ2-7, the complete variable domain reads EPEVTQTPSHQVTQMGQEVILRCVPISNHLYFYWYRQILGQKVEFLVSFYNNEISEKSEIFDDQFSVERPDGSNFTLKIRSTKLEDSAMYFCASILAGANEQYFGPGTRLTVT.

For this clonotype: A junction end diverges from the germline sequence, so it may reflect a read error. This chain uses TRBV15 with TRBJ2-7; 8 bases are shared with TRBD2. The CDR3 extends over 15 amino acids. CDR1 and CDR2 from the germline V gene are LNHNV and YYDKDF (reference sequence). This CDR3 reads CATSRDREGPYEQYF. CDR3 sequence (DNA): TGTGCCACCAGCCGAGACCGGGAGGGTCCCTACGAGCAGTACTTC.

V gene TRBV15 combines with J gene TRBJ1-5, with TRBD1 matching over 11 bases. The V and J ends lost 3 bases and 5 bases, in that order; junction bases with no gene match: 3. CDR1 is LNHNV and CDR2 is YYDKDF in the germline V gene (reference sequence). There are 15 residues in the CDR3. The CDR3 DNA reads TGTGCCACCAGCAGGGACAGGGGGCCTCATCAGCCCCAGCATTTT. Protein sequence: CATSRDRGPHQPQHF.

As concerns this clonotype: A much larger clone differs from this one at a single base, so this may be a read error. The CDR3 nucleotides read TGTGCCAGCAGTGGAAAGAGGGGGCTAGCGGGAGGGAATGAGCAGTTCTTC. Translation: CASSGKRGLAGGNEQFF. This rearrangement joins TRBV6-1 to TRBJ2-1, with TRBD2 matching 12 bases. This CDR3 spans 17 amino acids. The germline gives CDR1 MNHNS, CDR2 SASEGT. The ends lost 4 bases at V and 7 bases at J; junction bases unmatched: 11.